Presented here are 32 T cell receptor beta chains from one specimen sequenced in a study of a mutant IDH1 vaccine in newly diagnosed glioma. Profiled with immunoSEQ multiplex PCR; TCRdb holds only in-frame clones, not every one. The sample holds 30,000 or so clones; about four fifths are singletons and the top ten take roughly 3.2%. Time point of the sample: week 35, safety follow-up. The content of each vaccine dose was 300 ug of mutant IDH1 20-mer peptide, and topical imiquimod accompanied it. These receptors' antigens are unknown. Sequencing used PBMCs, obtained from a glioma patient whose treatment included an IDH1 peptide vaccine. The receptors originated from a man aged 40-49 years with glioma. Some clones in this sample may be carry-over from other donors' samples.

This sequence joins TRBV15 and TRBJ1-2, with 7 bases that match TRBD1. The CDR3 spans 18 residues. The germline V gene encodes CDR1 LNHNV and CDR2 YYDKDF (reference sequence). V was pared by 0 bases and J by 0 bases, with 10 bases of the junction left unmatched. CDR3 in amino acids: CATSRDLFWTGANYGYTF. DNA for the CDR3: TGTGCCACCAGCAGAGATCTCTTTTGGACAGGCGCTAACTATGGCTACACCTTC. The full variable domain, in which reference TRBV15 and TRBJ1-2 provide the parts outside the CDR3, is DAMVIQNPRYQVTQFGKPVTLSCSQTLNHNVMYWYQQKSSQAPKLLFHYYDKDFNNEADTPDNFQSRRPNTSFCFLDIRSPGLGDTAMYLCATSRDLFWTGANYGYTFGSGTRLTVV.

The rearrangement links TRBV30 to TRBJ2-3, with 7 bases fitting TRBD1. Trimming took 3 bases from V and 2 from J; bases not matched to a gene: 8. Germline assignment: CDR1 GTSNPN and CDR2 SVGIG (reference sequence). This CDR3 has 15 amino acids. In nucleotides, the CDR3 is TGTGCCTGGAGCCCCGGGACAGCGCACACAGATACGCAGTATTTT. Protein product: CAWSPGTAHTDTQYF.

CDR3 in amino acids: CASSQDEGGGQPQHF. DNA of the CDR3: TGTGCCAGCAGCCAAGACGAAGGGGGCGGTCAGCCCCAGCATTTT. The chain carries TRBV4-2 and TRBJ1-5; TRBD1 matches at 7 bases. After removal of 0 bases from V and 6 bases from J, the junction contained 5 bases not matched to a gene. This CDR3 has 15 residues. Germline CDR1 reads LGHNA; CDR2 reads YNFKEQ.

V gene TRBV18 combines with J gene TRBJ2-4; D unresolved. V was trimmed by 4 bases and J by 1 base, leaving 11 bases between them. CDR3 size: 15 residues. The germline V gene has CDR1 KGHSH and CDR2 LQKENI. CDR3 amino acids: CASSQDGVAKNIQYF. The CDR3 nucleotides read TGTGCCAGCTCACAGGATGGGGTGGCCAAAAACATTCAGTACTTC.

In its sample, this clone was seen once. The rearrangement uses TRBV11-3 and TRBJ2-5; 12 nucleotides align to TRBD1. V was pared by 5 bases and J by 2 bases, with 6 bases of the junction left unmatched. The CDR3 is 16 residues long. The germline V gene encodes CDR1 SGHNT and CDR2 YENEEA. The CDR3 reads CASSLGQGANQETQYF. The CDR3 DNA follows: TGTGCCAGCAGCCTGGGACAGGGGGCGAATCAAGAGACCCAGTACTTC.

A single count supports this clone. V is TRBV5-4 and J is TRBJ1-2, with D possibly matching TRBD1 (5 bases). Trimming shortened V by 2 bases and J by 2 bases, and 7 bases separated the two germline ends. Looked up from germline, CDR1 is SGHNT and CDR2 is YYREEE (reference sequence). The CDR3 covers 13 residues. This CDR3 reads CASSFGGNYGYTF. For the CDR3, the DNA is TGTGCCAGCAGCTTTGGGGGGAACTATGGCTACACCTTC.

This clone was observed a few times. The chain carries TRBV7-8 and TRBJ1-1, with D uncertain. Germline CDR1 is SGHVS and CDR2 is FQNEAQ. The CDR3 runs 13 residues. Between the trimmed V and J ends, which lost 0 bases and 6 bases, there was a span of 8 bases. CDR3 in amino acids: CASSLAGIAEAFF. For the CDR3, the DNA is TGTGCCAGCAGCTTAGCGGGGATCGCTGAAGCTTTCTTT.

This chain links TRBV6-5 with TRBJ1-5; possible D gene TRBD1, 6 bases. Trimming pared 0 bases from V and 2 bases from J, leaving 11 bases between. This CDR3 has 16 amino acids. Germline V gives CDR1 MNHEY, CDR2 SVGAGI. Here the CDR3 DNA reads TGTGCCAGCAGTTACTCGAAGACAGGCGGCAATCAGCCCCAGCATTTT. Residues: CASSYSKTGGNQPQHF.

The gene calls are TRBV20-1 and TRBJ2-7; D gene uncertain. This CDR3 is 11 amino acids long. The V end was cut by 5 bases, the J end by 4 bases, with 9 bases between. CDR1 is DFQATT and CDR2 is SNEGSKA in the germline V gene (reference sequence). CDR3 loop: CSALTNYEQYF. Written as DNA, the CDR3 is TGCAGTGCTTTAACGAATTACGAGCAGTACTTC.

The CDR3 reads CSVEDRGVYGYTF. The CDR3 DNA sequence: TGCAGCGTTGAAGACAGGGGCGTCTATGGCTACACCTTC. The chain uses TRBV29-1 and TRBJ1-2; TRBD1 is a possible D gene (6 bases). The CDR3 runs to 13 residues. Germline V gene data show CDR1 as SQVTM and CDR2 as ANQGSEA. V lost 0 bases, J lost 4 bases, and 9 bases lay in between.

The chain combines TRBV5-4 with TRBJ2-5, with TRBD1 identical over 10 bases. The CDR3 loop spans 16 amino acids. Germline CDR1 is SGHNT and CDR2 is YYREEE (reference sequence). The V gene end was trimmed by 1 base and the J gene end by 2 bases; junction bases not matched to a gene: 5. CDR3: CASSLPRTGGQETQYF. The CDR3 nucleotides read TGTGCCAGCAGCTTGCCCCGGACAGGGGGACAAGAGACCCAGTACTTC.

The chain couples TRBV2 to TRBJ1-1; TRBD1 is a possible D gene (6 bases). The CDR3 contains 15 residues. CDR1 SNHLY and CDR2 FYNNEI come from the germline V gene. V lost 7 bases, J lost 1 base, and 16 bases lay in between. CDR3 sequence: CASTSNPGANTEAFF. Written as DNA, the CDR3 is TGTGCCAGCACCTCAAATCCAGGGGCGAACACTGAAGCTTTCTTT.

The chain is built from TRBV27 and TRBJ1-1; TRBD1 matches 10 bases. V lost 2 bases, J lost 3 bases, and 6 bases stayed unmatched. CDR3 length equals 16 residues. The germline V gene has CDR1 MNHEY and CDR2 SMNVEV (reference sequence). In DNA, the CDR3 is TGTGCCAGCAGTTTACCGAGGACAGGGGGTTACACTGAAGCTTTCTTT. This encodes CASSLPRTGGYTEAFF.

This rearrangement joins TRBV9 to TRBJ1-1; 8 nucleotides match TRBD1. Trimming cost V 4 bases and J 5 bases; bases outside gene matches: 4. Per the germline V gene, CDR1 is SGDLS and CDR2 is YYNGEE. The CDR3 has 13 residues. CDR3 residues: CASSPDRATEAFF. In DNA, the CDR3 is TGTGCCAGCAGCCCGGACAGGGCAACTGAAGCTTTCTTT.

This clone was seen only a few times. V and J are TRBV7-2 and TRBJ2-1; no firm D call. The length of the CDR3 is 14 residues. The germline V and J ends were trimmed by 0 bases and 4 bases, with 7 bases remaining between them. Germline CDR1 reads SGHTA; CDR2 reads FQGNSA. The CDR3 DNA reads as TGTGCCAGCAGCTTAGCCCCCGGGTACAATGAGCAGTTCTTC. This encodes CASSLAPGYNEQFF.

The chain is built from TRBV5-5 and TRBJ1-1; possibly TRBD1 for D (6 bases). Trimming stripped 1 base from V and 4 bases from J, with 11 bases between. There are 14 residues in the CDR3. Germline CDR1 SGHKS, CDR2 YYEKEE (reference sequence). In nucleotides, the CDR3 is TGTGCCAGCAGCTTGTACACAGGGACCACTGAAGCTTTCTTT. Amino acids: CASSLYTGTTEAFF.

V and J are TRBV4-3 and TRBJ2-2; D unresolved. Trimming took off 0 bases at V and 5 bases at J, with 10 bases between the two ends. This CDR3 comprises 15 residues. CDR1 LGHNA and CDR2 YSLEER come from the germline V gene. DNA for the CDR3: TGCGCCAGCAGCCAAGATGTAGGGTGGACCGGGGAGCTGTTTTTT. Its protein product is CASSQDVGWTGELFF.

This clone has only one observation. The chain recombines TRBV14 with TRBJ1-2; 7 bases align to TRBD1. CDR3 size: 14 residues. Germline V gene lookup returns CDR1 SGHDN and CDR2 FVKESK. J lost 6 bases, V lost 1 base, and 5 bases had no gene match. The CDR3 DNA reads as TGTGCCAGCAGCCAAGTGCTACAGGGGAATGGCTACACCTTC. This sequence encodes CASSQVLQGNGYTF. Full variable domain (remainder filled in from reference TRBV14 and TRBJ1-2): EAGVTQFPSHSVIEKGQTVTLRCDPISGHDNLYWYRRVMGKEIKFLLHFVKESKQDESGMPNNRFLAERTGGTYSTLKVQPAELEDSGVYFCASSQVLQGNGYTFGSGTRLTVV.

The V gene is TRBV7-9, the J gene TRBJ1-1; D might be TRBD1 (5 bases). The CDR3 consists of 14 residues. Trimming removed 7 bases at V and 1 base at J, with 13 bases between. CDR1 and CDR2 from the germline V gene are SEHNR and FQNEAQ (reference sequence). In nucleotides, the CDR3 is TGTGCCAGCACTCCCCGGGGACGGAACACTGAAGCTTTCTTT. Protein: CASTPRGRNTEAFF.

The V and J genes are TRBV5-6 and TRBJ2-7; D may be TRBD1 or TRBD2 (5 bases each). The CDR3 is 14 amino acids. Germline CDR1 and CDR2: SGHDT and YYEEEE. V lost 2 bases and J lost 3, with 12 bases in between. Here the CDR3 reads CASSLWDGDYEQYF. In nucleotides, the CDR3 is TGTGCCAGCAGCTTATGGGACGGAGACTACGAGCAGTACTTC. Looking up the rest from reference TRBV5-6 and TRBJ2-7 gives the full variable domain: DAGVTQSPTHLIKTRGQQVTLRCSPKSGHDTVSWYQQALGQGPQFIFQYYEEEERQRGNFPDRFSGHQFPNYSSELNVNALLLGDSALYLCASSLWDGDYEQYFGPGTRLTVT.

The chain recombines TRBV11-2 with TRBJ1-5; no clear D gene. Between the trimmed V and J ends, which lost 1 base and 2 bases, there was a span of 6 bases. This CDR3 is built from 14 residues. In germline, CDR1 is SGHAT, CDR2 FQNNGV. The CDR3 protein is CASSLGVGNQPQHF. CDR3 in DNA: TGTGCCAGCAGCTTAGGGGTCGGCAATCAGCCCCAGCATTTT. The full variable domain, completed using reference TRBV11-2 and TRBJ1-5, is EAGVAQSPRYKIIEKRQSVAFWCNPISGHATLYWYQQILGQGPKLLIQFQNNGVVDDSQLPKDRFSAERLKGVDSTLKIQPAKLEDSAVYLCASSLGVGNQPQHFGDGTRLSIL.

V and J are TRBV19 and TRBJ2-1, with 7 bases matching TRBD2. The junction had 7 bases not matched to a gene; V was cut back by 5 bases and J by 9 bases. This CDR3 comprises 13 residues. Germline-derived CDR1 and CDR2 are LNHDA and SQIVND (reference sequence). The CDR3 nucleotides read TGTGCCAGTAGTTCCGGGACTATGGGTGAGCAGTTCTTC. This translates into CASSSGTMGEQFF.

The chain carries TRBV7-2 and TRBJ2-7; 11 nucleotides match TRBD1. V was pared by 3 bases and J by 3 bases, with 1 base of the junction left unmatched. Germline V gene sequence: CDR1 SGHTA, CDR2 FQGNSA. This CDR3 is built from 14 residues. The CDR3 DNA follows: TGTGCCAGCAGCTTCGGGACAGGGGGCTACGAGCAGTACTTC. This codes for CASSFGTGGYEQYF. Looking up the rest from reference TRBV7-2 and TRBJ2-7 gives the full variable domain: GAGVSQSPSNKVTEKGKDVELRCDPISGHTALYWYRQSLGQGLEFLIYFQGNSAPDKSGLPSDRFSAERTGGSVSTLTIQRTQQEDSAVYLCASSFGTGGYEQYFGPGTRLTVT.

This sequence joins TRBV4-1 and TRBJ1-2; no clear D gene. Trimming cost V 0 bases and J 6 bases, with 8 bases left between them. Germline V lookup: CDR1 MGHRA, CDR2 YSYEKL. The CDR3 extends over 13 amino acids. Here the CDR3 reads CASSQDSRDGYTF. The CDR3, as DNA: TGCGCCAGCAGCCAAGACTCCCGGGATGGCTACACCTTC.

The chain is built from TRBV9 and TRBJ1-2; D uncertain. The V end was cut by 3 bases, the J end by 4 bases, with 16 bases between. Germline CDR1 is SGDLS and CDR2 is YYNGEE. The CDR3 has 15 amino acids. The CDR3: CASSASLFRRYGYTF. In DNA form, the CDR3 reads TGTGCCAGCAGCGCAAGCCTATTTAGACGCTATGGCTACACCTTC. Using reference TRBV9 and TRBJ1-2 for the parts outside the CDR3, the full variable domain is DSGVTQTPKHLITATGQRVTLRCSPRSGDLSVYWYQQSLDQGLQFLIQYYNGEERAKGNILERFSAQQFPDLHSELNLSSLELGDSALYFCASSASLFRRYGYTFGSGTRLTVV.

This chain uses TRBV2 with TRBJ2-1; a weak D match, TRBD1 (5 bases). Germline values: CDR1 SNHLY, CDR2 FYNNEI. The length of the CDR3 is 17 residues. V shed 0 bases and J shed 2 bases, with 14 bases lying between them. CDR3 region: CASSEAGLEFPYNEQFF. The CDR3 DNA sequence: TGTGCCAGCAGTGAAGCGGGGCTCGAGTTCCCCTACAATGAGCAGTTCTTC.

The chain combines TRBV29-1 with TRBJ1-1; D not certain. The V gene lost 6 bases and the J gene lost 1 base, with 9 bases spanning the gap. Germline lookup yields CDR1 SQVTM and CDR2 ANQGSEA. The length of the CDR3 is 12 residues. CDR3 loop: CSVGSPNTEAFF. CDR3 DNA: TGCAGCGTGGGATCACCGAACACTGAAGCTTTCTTT.

The chain employs TRBV29-1 and TRBJ2-7; D is ambiguous. Trimming took 4 bases from V and 3 from J, leaving 13 bases between them. Germline lookup yields CDR1 SQVTM and CDR2 ANQGSEA. This CDR3 region has 13 residues. In DNA, the CDR3 is TGCAGCGTTGGTAGGCCGAGTATCTACGAGCAGTACTTC. Protein: CSVGRPSIYEQYF.

CDR3 bases: TGCGCCAGCAGCCAAGAGGGTAGAGCGAACTATGGCTACACCTTC. It codes for CASSQEGRANYGYTF. The chain recombines TRBV4-1 with TRBJ1-2; D not resolved. The V end was cut by 0 bases, the J end by 2 bases, with 10 bases between. CDR3 length equals 15 residues. The V gene's germline CDR1 is MGHRA and CDR2 YSYEKL.

The chain is built from TRBV12-5 and TRBJ1-1, with D hard to call. CDR1 and CDR2 from the germline V gene are LGHNT and FRNRAP. The V and J ends lost 8 bases and 5 bases respectively, with 9 bases between them. CDR3 size: 11 residues. Here the CDR3 DNA reads TGTGCTAGTTCCCCCGAGACTGAAGCTTTCTTT. Translated, it gives CASSPETEAFF.

V and J are TRBV5-1 and TRBJ2-3; D is possibly TRBD2 (5 bases). V lost 0 bases and J lost 6, with 8 bases in between. Germline CDR1 is SGHRS and CDR2 is YFSETQ. The CDR3 is 13 amino acids. The CDR3 DNA sequence: TGCGCCAGCAGCTTGGCGGGGAGCGATACGCAGTATTTT. This gives the protein CASSLAGSDTQYF.

The CDR3 DNA reads as TGTGCCAGTAGTATATCAAGGTCTGGTGAGCAGTTCTTC. Its translation: CASSISRSGEQFF. The V call is TRBV19, the J call TRBJ2-1, with D unclear. The length of the CDR3 is 13 residues. Germline V CDR1 and CDR2: LNHDA, SQIVND (reference sequence). Between the trimmed V and J ends, which lost 2 bases and 9 bases, there was a span of 11 bases.